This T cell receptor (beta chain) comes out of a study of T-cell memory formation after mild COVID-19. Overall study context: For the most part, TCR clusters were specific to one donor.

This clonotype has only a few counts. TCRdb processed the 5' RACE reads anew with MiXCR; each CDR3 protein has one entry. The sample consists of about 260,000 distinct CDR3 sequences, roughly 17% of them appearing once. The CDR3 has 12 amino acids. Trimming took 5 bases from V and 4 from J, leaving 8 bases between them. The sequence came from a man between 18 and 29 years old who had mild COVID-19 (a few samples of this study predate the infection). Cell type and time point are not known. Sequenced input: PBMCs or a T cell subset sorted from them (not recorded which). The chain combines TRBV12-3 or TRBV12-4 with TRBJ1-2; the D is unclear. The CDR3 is CASSPDFYGYTF. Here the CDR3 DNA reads TGTGCCAGCAGTCCTGACTTCTATGGCTACACCTTC.